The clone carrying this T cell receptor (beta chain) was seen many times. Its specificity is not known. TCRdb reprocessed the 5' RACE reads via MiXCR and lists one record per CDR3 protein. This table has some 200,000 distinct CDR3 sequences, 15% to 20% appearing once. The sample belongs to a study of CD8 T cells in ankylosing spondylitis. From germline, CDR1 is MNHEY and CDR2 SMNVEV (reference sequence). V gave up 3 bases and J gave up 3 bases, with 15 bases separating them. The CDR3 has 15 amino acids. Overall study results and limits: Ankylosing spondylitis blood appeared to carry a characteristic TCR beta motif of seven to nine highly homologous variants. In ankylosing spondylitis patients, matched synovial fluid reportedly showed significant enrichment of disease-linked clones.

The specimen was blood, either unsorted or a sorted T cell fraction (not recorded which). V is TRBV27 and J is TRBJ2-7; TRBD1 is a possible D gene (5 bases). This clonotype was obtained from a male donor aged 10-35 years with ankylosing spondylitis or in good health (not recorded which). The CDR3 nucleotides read TGTGCCAGCAGTTTTGGAGTAGGGGATCTCTACGAGCAGTACTTC. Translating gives CASSFGVGDLYEQYF.